What follows are 25 T cell receptor beta chains derived from one specimen sequenced in a study of T cells after yellow fever vaccination. One entry per CDR3 protein results from TCRdb running MiXCR on the 5' RACE reads. The sample holds roughly 300,000 distinct CDR3 sequences; 6.8% are singletons and the top ten take roughly a sixth. This sample comprised PBMCs, obtained roughly 47 days after the first yellow fever vaccination. The receptors were gathered from a man younger than 35 who received the YFV17D yellow fever vaccine.

This clonotype appeared a few times. The chain is built from TRBV5-4 and TRBJ1-1; D unresolved. Between the trimmed V and J ends, which lost 5 bases and 0 bases, there was a span of 11 bases. The CDR3 spans 14 residues. Germline V lookup: CDR1 SGHNT, CDR2 YYREEE (reference sequence). The CDR3 region is CASRSDGMNTEAFF. In DNA form, the CDR3 reads TGTGCCAGCAGGTCAGACGGGATGAACACTGAAGCTTTCTTT.

About this clonotype: This may stem from a read error, because a much larger clone lies one nucleotide away. The chain carries TRBV3-1 and TRBJ1-1; D is uncertain. The CDR3 spans 15 residues. Germline-derived CDR1 and CDR2 are LGHDT and YNNKEL (reference sequence). In DNA form, the CDR3 reads TGTGCCACCAGCCAAGGAGTTTTCGGGAACACTGAAGCTTTCTTT. It encodes CATSQGVFGNTEAFF. Full variable domain (missing parts from reference TRBV3-1 and TRBJ1-1): DTAVSQTPKYLVTQMGNDKSIKCEQNLGHDTMYWYKQDSKKFLKIMFSYNNKELIINETVPNRFSPKSPDKAHLNLHINSLELGDSAVYFCATSQGVFGNTEAFFGQGTRLTVV.

The chain links TRBV10-3 to TRBJ1-4; 9 bases fit TRBD1. This CDR3 is built from 17 residues. J lost 2 bases, V lost 1 base, and 5 bases had no gene match. Germline CDR1 is ENHRY and CDR2 is SYGVKD. CDR3 amino acids: CAISEFGQGQTNEKLFF. The DNA for the CDR3 is TGTGCCATCAGTGAGTTTGGACAGGGGCAGACTAATGAAAAACTGTTTTTT.

The rearrangement joins TRBV11-3 to TRBJ2-7, with 12 bases aligning to TRBD1. Germline V CDR1 and CDR2: SGHNT, YENEEA. The CDR3 has 15 residues. V dropped 5 bases and J dropped 4; count of bases not matched to a gene: 6. In nucleotides, the CDR3 is TGTGCCAGCAGCCTAGGGACAGGGGGCGATTACGAGCAGTACTTC. Its translation: CASSLGTGGDYEQYF.

This clonotype was seen at least ten times. The chain is built from TRBV9 and TRBJ2-1, with 11 bases that match TRBD2. The trim removed 0 bases at V and 7 bases at J, leaving 9 bases unmatched. Germline CDR1 is SGDLS and CDR2 is YYNGEE. The CDR3 totals 17 residues. CDR3 nucleotide sequence: TGTGCCAGCAGCGTAGGGATAGCGGGGGGGCCGAGTAATGAGCAGTTCTTC. Its protein is CASSVGIAGGPSNEQFF.

This clonotype was counted only a few times. This chain links TRBV11-1 with TRBJ2-5; 8 bases map to TRBD1. V lost 4 bases and J lost 1; bases outside the gene matches: 5. Germline CDR1 and CDR2: SGHAT and FQDESV (reference sequence). The CDR3 totals 15 residues. Here the CDR3 reads CASSSITGGQETQYF. The CDR3 DNA is TGTGCCAGCAGCTCTATTACAGGGGGCCAAGAGACCCAGTACTTC.

This clonotype was counted a few times. CDR3 bases: TGTGCCAGTAGTATGAACGGTGTGGGGGTGTGGGAGCAGTACTTC. Protein product: CASSMNGVGVWEQYF. The V gene is TRBV19, the J gene TRBJ2-7; D assignment may be TRBD1 or TRBD2 (5 bases each). This CDR3 contains 15 residues. CDR1 is LNHDA and CDR2 is SQIVND in the germline V gene (reference sequence). Trimming removed 3 bases from V and 7 bases from J, with 19 bases in between.

This clonotype has a count of ten or more. V usage is TRBV29-1 and J usage is TRBJ2-5; D is possibly TRBD1 or TRBD2 (6 bases each). V lost 7 bases and J lost 5, with 14 bases in between. Germline assignment: CDR1 SQVTM and CDR2 ANQGSEA. The CDR3 consists of 12 residues. CDR3 loop: CSGYRDWETQYF. For the CDR3, the DNA is TGCAGCGGATACAGGGACTGGGAGACCCAGTACTTC.

This clonotype was counted a few times. The V call is TRBV18, the J call TRBJ1-1, with TRBD1 matching 8 bases. Germline CDR1 KGHSH, CDR2 LQKENI. CDR3 length: 15 residues. Trimming cost V 3 bases and J 0 bases; bases outside gene matches: 3. CDR3 nucleotides: TGTGCCAGCTCACCCCAGACAGGGGTGAACACTGAAGCTTTCTTT. Translated, it gives CASSPQTGVNTEAFF.

This clonotype was counted only a few times. The rearrangement uses TRBV11-2 and TRBJ1-4; D uncertain. The germline gives CDR1 SGHAT, CDR2 FQNNGV. V gave up 4 bases and J gave up 6 bases, with 12 bases separating them. The CDR3 totals 14 residues. The CDR3 reads CASSSLGPYEKLFF. In nucleotides, the CDR3 is TGTGCCAGCAGCTCCCTCGGGCCTTATGAAAAACTGTTTTTT.

V usage is TRBV29-1 and J usage is TRBJ2-1; D not resolved. Germline assignment: CDR1 SQVTM and CDR2 ANQGSEA. The ends were cut back, 7 bases at V and 6 bases at J, with 10 bases in the middle. The CDR3 extends over 11 amino acids. In DNA, the CDR3 is TGCAGCGCCATTTGGGGCAATGAGCAGTTCTTC. Protein product: CSAIWGNEQFF.

This clonotype came up a few times. J is TRBJ1-3 and V is TRBV7-2; D is ambiguous. The CDR3 contains 13 residues. CDR1 and CDR2 from the germline V gene are SGHTA and FQGNSA. Trimming left V 3 bases short and J 2 bases short, with 5 bases between. CDR3 nucleotides: TGTGCCAGCAGCTTGCCACCTGGAAACACCATATATTTT. It encodes CASSLPPGNTIYF.

This clonotype has just a few counts. The V call is TRBV20-1, the J call TRBJ2-1, with TRBD2 matching 10 bases. The junction had 16 bases not matched to a gene; V was cut back by 5 bases and J by 0 bases. The germline CDR1 and CDR2 sequences are DFQATT and SNEGSKA (reference sequence). The CDR3 sequence is 19 residues long. The CDR3 DNA reads as TGCAGTGCTTTTAACCATTTAGCGGGGGGCCCCAGCTCCTACAATGAGCAGTTCTTC. Translated: CSAFNHLAGGPSSYNEQFF.

The chain joins TRBV5-4 to TRBJ2-1; the D gene is possibly TRBD1 (6 bases). The CDR3 totals 15 residues. V lost 9 bases to trimming and J lost 0 bases, with 16 bases between them. Per the germline V gene, CDR1 is SGHNT and CDR2 is YYREEE (reference sequence). The CDR3 nucleotides are TGTGCCACCAAACAGGGTATTGGCTCCTACAATGAGCAGTTCTTC. Protein product: CATKQGIGSYNEQFF.

The chain is built from TRBV7-9 and TRBJ2-1; a weak D match, TRBD1 (5 bases). The CDR3 covers 12 residues. Germline CDR1 SEHNR, CDR2 FQNEAQ (reference sequence). V was cut by 5 bases and J by 10 bases, with 12 bases left in between. This CDR3 is CASSPSPGEQFF. In DNA form, the CDR3 reads TGTGCCAGCAGCCCCTCTCCAGGGGAGCAGTTCTTC.

This clonotype showed up just a few times. CDR3 protein: CASRTSGPGETQYF. Written as DNA, the CDR3 is TGCGCCAGCAGGACTAGCGGGCCCGGGGAGACCCAGTACTTC. This chain joins TRBV5-1 and TRBJ2-5, with 10 positions matching TRBD2. CDR3 length equals 14 residues. Germline values: CDR1 SGHRS, CDR2 YFSETQ. V dropped 5 bases and J dropped 5; count of bases not matched to a gene: 6.

The V and J genes are TRBV6-2 or TRBV6-3 and TRBJ2-2; possibly TRBD2 for D (6 bases). Germline CDR1 reads MNHEY; CDR2 reads SVGEGT. This CDR3 is built from 15 residues. The germline V and J ends were trimmed by 11 bases and 5 bases, with 21 bases remaining between them. CDR3 residues: CAACGGNFWTGELFF. The CDR3 nucleotides are TGTGCCGCCTGCGGAGGGAATTTTTGGACCGGGGAGCTGTTTTTT.

This clonotype has more than one count but fewer than ten. This chain uses TRBV7-2 with TRBJ1-1; D gene uncertain. Trimming shortened V by 7 bases and J by 1 base, and 16 bases separated the two germline ends. CDR3 size: 15 residues. The germline V gene has CDR1 SGHTA and CDR2 FQGNSA. The CDR3 loop is CASNPSARENTEAFF. CDR3 bases: TGTGCCAGCAACCCGTCTGCCCGGGAGAACACTGAAGCTTTCTTT.

In its sample, this clonotype was seen many times. The rearrangement uses TRBV11-2 and TRBJ1-1; D not certain. V was shortened by 8 bases and J by 11 bases, with 21 bases between the two germline ends. Germline V gives CDR1 SGHAT, CDR2 FQNNGV. The CDR3 runs to 13 residues. CDR3: CASGIQEALGAFF. The CDR3 bases are TGTGCCAGCGGCATTCAGGAGGCTTTAGGGGCTTTCTTT.

This clonotype has just a few counts. The chain employs TRBV20-1 and TRBJ2-3, with D possibly TRBD1 on 5 matching bases. From germline, CDR1 is DFQATT and CDR2 SNEGSKA (reference sequence). The length of the CDR3 is 15 residues. Trimming removed 0 bases from V and 6 bases from J, with 16 bases in between. The CDR3 loop is CSARDSRVELDTQYF. The CDR3 DNA sequence: TGCAGTGCTAGAGATTCCAGGGTGGAATTGGATACGCAGTATTTT.

This clonotype appeared a few times. The chain joins TRBV7-2 to TRBJ2-7; perhaps D is TRBD1 or TRBD2 (5 bases each). In germline, CDR1 is SGHTA, CDR2 FQGNSA. Trimming stripped 1 base from V and 3 bases from J, with 10 bases between. The CDR3 consists of 14 residues. DNA for the CDR3: TGTGCCAGCAGCTTAGAGGGACCTTACTACGAGCAGTACGTC. Translating gives CASSLEGPYYEQYV.

This clonotype was picked up a small number of times. The CDR3 loop reads CASSSPDGASDTQYF. CDR3 nucleotide sequence: TGTGCCAGCAGCTCCCCGGATGGAGCTTCAGATACGCAGTATTTT. The gene calls are TRBV5-4 and TRBJ2-3; unclear D gene. The CDR3 contains 15 residues. The germline V gene encodes CDR1 SGHNT and CDR2 YYREEE (reference sequence). Trimming took off 3 bases at V and 4 bases at J, with 15 bases between the two ends.

This clonotype showed up just a few times. V usage is TRBV6-5 and J usage is TRBJ1-1; D remains unclear. Trimming cost V 0 bases and J 4 bases, with 15 bases left between them. Germline CDR1 is MNHEY and CDR2 is SVGAGI. The CDR3 is 16 residues long. DNA of the CDR3: TGTGCCAGCAGTTACTCTGGCGGACCGTGGGGCACTGAAGCTTTCTTT. The encoded protein is CASSYSGGPWGTEAFF.

This clonotype was detected a few times. The chain carries TRBV7-9 and TRBJ1-2; D is unresolved. CDR3 length equals 15 residues. V was pared by 2 bases and J by 1 base, with 11 bases between. CDR1 is SEHNR and CDR2 is FQNEAQ in the germline V gene (reference sequence). The DNA for the CDR3 is TGTGCCAGCAGCTTAAATAGCGGCAGTAACTATGGCTACACCTTC. Its protein product is CASSLNSGSNYGYTF.

The chain is built from TRBV5-5 and TRBJ2-7; the D gene is possibly TRBD2 (6 bases). The germline CDR1 and CDR2 sequences are SGHKS and YYEKEE (reference sequence). The germline V and J ends were trimmed by 5 bases and 1 base, with 13 bases remaining between them. There are 14 residues in the CDR3. CDR3 loop: CASSLRRGSYEQYF. CDR3 DNA: TGTGCCAGCAGTTTACGACGGGGGTCCTACGAGCAGTACTTC. The variable domain in full, completed from reference TRBV5-5 and TRBJ2-7, reads DAGVTQSPTHLIKTRGQQVTLRCSPISGHKSVSWYQQVLGQGPQFIFQYYEKEERGRGNFPDRFSARQFPNYSSELNVNALLLGDSALYLCASSLRRGSYEQYFGPGTRLTVT.